This section outlines one T cell receptor (beta chain) sequence together with its context. Selected positively for CCR7 and CD45RO-negative, naive CD8 cells excluded terminally differentiated effector memory CD45RA+ cells. TCRdb's copy holds only in-frame clones and misses some; the assay was immunoSEQ multiplex PCR. The sample lists around 1,900,000 clones; about 94% were seen once. The data originate from a study of shared clonotypes between healthy human individuals. In germline, CDR1 is MNHEY, CDR2 SMNVEV (reference sequence). J was trimmed by 4 bases and V by 5 bases; bases with no gene match: 10. The CDR3 is 16 residues long.

This rearrangement joins TRBV27 to TRBJ2-2, with 7 bases that match TRBD1. Sequenced input: naive CD8+ T cells from PBMCs. The origin of this receptor is a young man in good health. Some clones in this sample may be carry-over from other donors' samples. The CDR3 DNA follows: TGTGCCAGCAGTCCAACGACAGGGTCGACCACCGGGGAGCTGTTTTTT. Translating it yields CASSPTTGSTTGELFF.